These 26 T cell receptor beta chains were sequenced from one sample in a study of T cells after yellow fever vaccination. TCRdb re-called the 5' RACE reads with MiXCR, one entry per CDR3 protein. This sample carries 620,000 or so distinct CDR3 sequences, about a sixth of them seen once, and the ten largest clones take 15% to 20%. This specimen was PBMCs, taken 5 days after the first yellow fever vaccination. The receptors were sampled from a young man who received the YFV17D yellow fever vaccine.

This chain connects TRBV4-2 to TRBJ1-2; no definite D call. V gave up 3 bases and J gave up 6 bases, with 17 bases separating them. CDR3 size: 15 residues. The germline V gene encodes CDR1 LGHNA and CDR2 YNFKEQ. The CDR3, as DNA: TGTGCCAGCAGCCAGGGTTCTCATTCCCCCGATGGCTACACCTTC. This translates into CASSQGSHSPDGYTF.

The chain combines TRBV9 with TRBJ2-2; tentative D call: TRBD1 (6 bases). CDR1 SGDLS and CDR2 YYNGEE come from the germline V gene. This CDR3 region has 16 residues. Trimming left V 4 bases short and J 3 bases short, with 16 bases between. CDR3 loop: CASSQSWGQDTGELFF. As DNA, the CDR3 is TGTGCCAGCAGCCAGAGCTGGGGGCAAGACACCGGGGAGCTGTTTTTT.

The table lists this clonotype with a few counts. Here the CDR3 DNA reads TGTGCCAGCAGCCAAGAATGGAGGGGGGGCGCGGATGAGCAGTTCTTC. It specifies CASSQEWRGGADEQFF. The gene calls are TRBV14 and TRBJ2-1; possibly TRBD2 for D (7 bases). The CDR3 is 16 residues long. The V gene lost 0 bases and the J gene lost 8 bases, with 17 bases spanning the gap. Germline assignment: CDR1 SGHDN and CDR2 FVKESK.

The CDR3 protein is CASSFETRQYF. In DNA, the CDR3 is TGTGCCAGCAGTTTCGAGACCCGGCAGTACTTC. The V and J genes are TRBV12-3 or TRBV12-4 and TRBJ2-7; D unresolved. Trimming cost V 3 bases and J 9 bases, with 9 bases left between them. The CDR3 length is 11 residues.

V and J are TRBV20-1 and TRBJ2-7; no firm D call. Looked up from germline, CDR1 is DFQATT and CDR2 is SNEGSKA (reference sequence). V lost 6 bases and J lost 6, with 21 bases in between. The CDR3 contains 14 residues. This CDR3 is CSARPRLGSLEQYF. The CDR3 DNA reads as TGCAGTGCCAGACCACGGCTGGGGTCTCTCGAGCAGTACTTC.

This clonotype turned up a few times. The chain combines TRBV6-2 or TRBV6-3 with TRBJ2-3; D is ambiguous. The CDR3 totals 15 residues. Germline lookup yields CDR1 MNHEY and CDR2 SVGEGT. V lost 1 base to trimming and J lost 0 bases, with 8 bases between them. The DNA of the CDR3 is TGTGCCAGCAGTTACTTAGCCACTAGCACAGATACGCAGTATTTT. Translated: CASSYLATSTDTQYF.

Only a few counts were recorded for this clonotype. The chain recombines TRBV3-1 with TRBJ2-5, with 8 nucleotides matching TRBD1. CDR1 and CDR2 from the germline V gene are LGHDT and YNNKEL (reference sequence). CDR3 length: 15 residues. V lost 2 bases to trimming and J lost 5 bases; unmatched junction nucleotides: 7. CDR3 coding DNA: TGTGCCAGCAGCCAACTACGGACAGGGACGGAGACCCAGTACTTC. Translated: CASSQLRTGTETQYF.

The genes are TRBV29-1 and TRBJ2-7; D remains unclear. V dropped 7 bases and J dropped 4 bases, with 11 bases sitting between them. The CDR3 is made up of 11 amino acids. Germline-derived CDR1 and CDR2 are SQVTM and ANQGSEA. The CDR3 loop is CSAHLGYEQYF. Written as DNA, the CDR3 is TGCAGCGCCCACCTTGGGTACGAGCAGTACTTC.

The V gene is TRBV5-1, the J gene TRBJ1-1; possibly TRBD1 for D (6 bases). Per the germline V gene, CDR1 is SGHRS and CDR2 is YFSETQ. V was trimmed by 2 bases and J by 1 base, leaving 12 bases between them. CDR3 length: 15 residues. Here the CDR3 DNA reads TGCGCCAGCAGCTTAATTGGGACACCGAACACTGAAGCTTTCTTT. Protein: CASSLIGTPNTEAFF.

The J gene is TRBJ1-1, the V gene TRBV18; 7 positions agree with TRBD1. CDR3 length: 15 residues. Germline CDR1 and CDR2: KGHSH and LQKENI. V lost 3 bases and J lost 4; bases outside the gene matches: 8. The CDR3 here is CASSPSYRGITEAFF. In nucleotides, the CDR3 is TGTGCCAGCTCACCGTCGTACAGGGGAATCACTGAAGCTTTCTTT.

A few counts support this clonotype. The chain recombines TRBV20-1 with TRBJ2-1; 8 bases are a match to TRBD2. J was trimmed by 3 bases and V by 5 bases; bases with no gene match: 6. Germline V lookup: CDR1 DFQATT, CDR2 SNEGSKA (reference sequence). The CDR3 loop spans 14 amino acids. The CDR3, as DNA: TGCAGTGCTGCCGGACTAGCAATCTACAATGAGCAGTTCTTC. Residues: CSAAGLAIYNEQFF.

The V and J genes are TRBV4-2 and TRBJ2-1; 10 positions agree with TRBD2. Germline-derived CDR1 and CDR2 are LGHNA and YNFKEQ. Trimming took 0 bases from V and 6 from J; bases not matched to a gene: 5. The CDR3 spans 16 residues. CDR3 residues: CASSQELASGGNEQFF. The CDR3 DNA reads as TGTGCCAGCAGCCAAGAGCTTGCTAGCGGGGGCAATGAGCAGTTCTTC.

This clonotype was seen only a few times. CDR3 in DNA: TGTGCCAGCAGTTCTGGGGGACAGGGGGCGACTGAAGCTTTCTTT. Protein product: CASSSGGQGATEAFF. The rearrangement uses TRBV2 and TRBJ1-1; 12 nucleotides line up with TRBD1. The J segment lost 5 bases and the V segment lost 5 bases, leaving 6 bases of the junction unmatched. The CDR3 is 15 residues long. Germline CDR1 SNHLY, CDR2 FYNNEI. The full variable domain, its missing parts supplied by reference TRBV2 and TRBJ1-1, is EPEVTQTPSHQVTQMGQEVILRCVPISNHLYFYWYRQILGQKVEFLVSFYNNEISEKSEIFDDQFSVERPDGSNFTLKIRSTKLEDSAMYFCASSSGGQGATEAFFGQGTRLTVV.

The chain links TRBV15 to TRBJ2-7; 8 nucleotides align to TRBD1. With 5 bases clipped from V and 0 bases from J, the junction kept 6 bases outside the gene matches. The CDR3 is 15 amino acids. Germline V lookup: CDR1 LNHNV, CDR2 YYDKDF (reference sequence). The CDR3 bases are TGTGCCACCAGCGGAAACAGGGGGAGCTCCTACGAGCAGTACTTC. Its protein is CATSGNRGSSYEQYF.

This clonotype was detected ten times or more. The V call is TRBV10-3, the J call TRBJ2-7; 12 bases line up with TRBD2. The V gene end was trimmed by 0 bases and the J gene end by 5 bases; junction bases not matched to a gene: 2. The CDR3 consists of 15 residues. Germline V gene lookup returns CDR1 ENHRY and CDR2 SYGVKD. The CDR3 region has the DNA TGTGCCATCAGTGAGTCGACTAGCGGGGGCGACGAGCAGTACTTC. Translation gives CAISESTSGGDEQYF.

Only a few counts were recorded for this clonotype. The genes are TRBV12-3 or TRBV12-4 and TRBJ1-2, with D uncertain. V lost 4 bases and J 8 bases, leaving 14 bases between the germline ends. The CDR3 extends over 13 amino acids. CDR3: CASSWGGLEGYTF. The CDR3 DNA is TGTGCCAGCAGTTGGGGTGGGCTAGAAGGCTACACCTTC.

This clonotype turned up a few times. CDR3 nucleotide sequence: TGTGCCAGCAGCTTAGTGGCCGTTAGAAATGAGCAGTTCTTC. This encodes CASSLVAVRNEQFF. The chain employs TRBV7-8 and TRBJ2-1; D unresolved. V dropped 1 base and J dropped 7 bases, with 11 bases sitting between them. This CDR3 contains 14 residues. The germline gives CDR1 SGHVS, CDR2 FQNEAQ.

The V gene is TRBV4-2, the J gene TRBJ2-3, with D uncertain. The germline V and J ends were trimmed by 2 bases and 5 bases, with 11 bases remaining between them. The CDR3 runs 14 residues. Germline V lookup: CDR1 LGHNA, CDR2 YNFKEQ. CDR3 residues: CASSQSWQGDTQYF. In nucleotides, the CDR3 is TGTGCCAGCAGCCAAAGTTGGCAAGGAGATACGCAGTATTTT.

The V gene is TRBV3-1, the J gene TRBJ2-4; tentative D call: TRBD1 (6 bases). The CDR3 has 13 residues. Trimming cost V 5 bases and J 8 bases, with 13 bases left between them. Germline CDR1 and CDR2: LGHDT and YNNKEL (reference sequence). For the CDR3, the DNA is TGTGCCAGCAGCGGGACGGCAGGGGACATTCAGTACTTC. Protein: CASSGTAGDIQYF.

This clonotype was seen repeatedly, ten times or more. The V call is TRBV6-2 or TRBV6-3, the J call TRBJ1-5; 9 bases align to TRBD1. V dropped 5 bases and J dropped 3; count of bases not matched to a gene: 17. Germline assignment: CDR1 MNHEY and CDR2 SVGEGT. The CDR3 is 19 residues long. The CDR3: CASSSRKNRGRNNNQPQHF. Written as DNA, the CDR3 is TGTGCCAGCAGTAGCCGCAAAAACAGGGGGCGGAATAACAATCAGCCCCAGCATTTT.

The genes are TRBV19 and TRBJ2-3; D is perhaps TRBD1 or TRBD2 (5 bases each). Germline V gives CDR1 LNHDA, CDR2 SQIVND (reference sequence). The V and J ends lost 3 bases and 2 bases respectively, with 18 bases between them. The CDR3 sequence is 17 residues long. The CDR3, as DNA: TGTGCCAGTAGTATTTCTCCCGGGACGGGCAACACAGATACGCAGTATTTT. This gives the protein CASSISPGTGNTDTQYF.

The DNA of the CDR3 is TGTGCCACCGCCCCGACAGACACAGATACGCAGTATTTT. Translated, it gives CATAPTDTDTQYF. The V and J genes are TRBV24-1 and TRBJ2-3, with D maybe TRBD1 (5 bases). Germline CDR1 KGHDR, CDR2 SFDVKD. The CDR3 has 13 amino acids. V was cut by 9 bases and J by 2 bases, with 11 bases left in between.

In nucleotides, the CDR3 is TGTGCCAGCAGCTTGGTTGGGGGGGTGAACACTGAAGCTTTCTTT. It translates to CASSLVGGVNTEAFF. The chain employs TRBV5-5 and TRBJ1-1, with D perhaps TRBD1 (5 bases). This CDR3 comprises 15 residues. Germline values: CDR1 SGHKS, CDR2 YYEKEE (reference sequence). With 0 bases removed from V and 0 bases from J, the gap between germline ends came to 9 bases.

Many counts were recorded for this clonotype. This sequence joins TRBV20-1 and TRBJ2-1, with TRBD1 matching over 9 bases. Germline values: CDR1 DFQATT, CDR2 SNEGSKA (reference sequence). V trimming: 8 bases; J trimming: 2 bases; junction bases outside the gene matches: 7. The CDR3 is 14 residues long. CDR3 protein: CSPIRDRAYNEQFF. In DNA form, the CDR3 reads TGCAGTCCTATCCGGGACAGGGCCTACAATGAGCAGTTCTTC.

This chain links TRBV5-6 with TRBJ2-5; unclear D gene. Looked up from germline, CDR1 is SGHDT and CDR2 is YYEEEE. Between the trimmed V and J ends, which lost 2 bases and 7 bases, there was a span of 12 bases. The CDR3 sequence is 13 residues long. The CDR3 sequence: CASSFNVPGTQYF. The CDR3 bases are TGTGCCAGCAGCTTTAATGTCCCGGGGACCCAGTACTTC.

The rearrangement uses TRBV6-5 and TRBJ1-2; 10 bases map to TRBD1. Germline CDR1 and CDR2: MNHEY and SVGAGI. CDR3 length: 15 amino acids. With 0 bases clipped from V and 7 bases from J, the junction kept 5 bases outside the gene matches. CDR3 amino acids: CASSYSETGGGGYTF. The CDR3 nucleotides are TGTGCCAGCAGTTACTCCGAGACAGGGGGCGGTGGCTACACCTTC.